The rows below give T cell receptor beta chains drawn from one sample of a study of identical twins. Using its own MiXCR run on the 5' RACE reads, TCRdb lists one record per CDR3 protein. The sample has some 900,000 distinct CDR3 sequences; more than 9% are singletons. This sample was also put to use in a study of yellow fever vaccine responses in identical twins.

What was sequenced was PBMCs. These receptor sequences come from a woman aged 18-29 years in good health. Both conserved end residues are part of each CDR3. Each record gives: V gene, J gene, clone size, D gene, CDR3 DNA, CDR3 protein. D genes are given only for firm matches. Clone size is not always given. Where it is, it says once, few, many or a class for expanded clones.

TRBV12-3/TRBV12-4,TRBJ1-6,many,NA,TGTGCCAGCAGTTTTCAGGGACTAGGTAGTTCACCCCTCCACTTT,CASSFQGLGSSPLHF
TRBV28,TRBJ2-5,few,TRBD2,TGTGCCAGCAGTTCAGCGGGAATTGAGACCCAGTACTTC,CASSSAGIETQYF
TRBV12-3/TRBV12-4,TRBJ1-1,many,NA,TGTGCCAGCAGAGAACGGAACACTGAAGCTTTCTTT,CASRERNTEAFF
TRBV27,TRBJ1-4,few,TRBD1,TGTGCCAGCAGTCCCTCACCCTTGACAGGGGGCTATGAAAAACTGTTTTTT,CASSPSPLTGGYEKLFF
TRBV12-3/TRBV12-4,TRBJ2-1,few,NA,TGTGCCAGCAGTTTCGATTCTAGTCTTGGCAATGAGCAGTTCTTC,CASSFDSSLGNEQFF
TRBV20-1,TRBJ2-7,few,NA,TGCAGTGCCAGCCTAGGGTACGAGCAGTACTTC,CSASLGYEQYF
TRBV7-8,TRBJ1-1,many,NA,TGTGCCAGCAGGAGACGCATGAACACTGAAGCTTTCTTT,CASRRRMNTEAFF
TRBV12-3/TRBV12-4,TRBJ1-1,NA,TRBD1,TGTGCCAGCGGGGGACAGGAGAACACTGAAGCTTTCTTT,CASGGQENTEAFF
TRBV24-1,TRBJ2-5,few,TRBD1,TGTGCCACCAGTGATTTGGGGACAGGGCGTGAGACCCAGTACTTC,CATSDLGTGRETQYF
TRBV21-1,TRBJ1-4,NA,NA,TGTGCCAGCAGCAAAGGGAGGGTTCCGCGAGAAAAACTGTTTTTT,CASSKGRVPREKLFF
TRBV7-9,TRBJ2-7,few,NA,TGTGCCAGCAGCTTAAGTTCGAGACAGAACTCCTACGAGCAGTACTTC,CASSLSSRQNSYEQYF
TRBV7-9,TRBJ2-7,NA,TRBD2,TGTGCCAGCAGCTTACTCGGCGGGAGGCTCGAGCAGTACTTC,CASSLLGGRLEQYF
TRBV9,TRBJ2-2,few,NA,TGTGCCAGCAGCGTAGCGTCGAACACCGGGGAGCTGTTTTTT,CASSVASNTGELFF
TRBV12-3/TRBV12-4,TRBJ2-1,few,NA,TGTGCCAGCAGTGACGGGACTGCCAATGAGCAGTTCTTC,CASSDGTANEQFF
TRBV15,TRBJ1-4,NA,TRBD1,TGTGCCACCAGCAGCGGACAGGGGGCTCCTAATGAAAAACTGTTTTTT,CATSSGQGAPNEKLFF
TRBV10-1,TRBJ2-3,once,NA,TGCGCCAGCTCAGGTCGCGATCGACCCACAGATACGCAGTATTTT,CASSGRDRPTDTQYF
TRBV3-1,TRBJ1-2,NA,TRBD1,TGTGCCAGCAGGGGGACAGGGCACTATGGCTACACCTTC,CASRGTGHYGYTF
TRBV12-3/TRBV12-4,TRBJ2-3,NA,NA,TGTGCCAGCAGTTTAGCGGCCCTTGGGCAGTATTTT,CASSLAALGQYF
TRBV28,TRBJ2-5,few,NA,TGTGCCAGCAGTTTTCGGTCACAAGAGACCCAGTACTTC,CASSFRSQETQYF
TRBV6-2/TRBV6-3,TRBJ2-2,few,NA,TGTGCCAGCAGTTTCCGGCGGGAGAACACCGGGGAGCTGTTTTTT,CASSFRRENTGELFF
TRBV5-1,TRBJ2-1,NA,NA,TGCGCCAGCAGGGCGCCCGGGACTCCTAGCCATGAGCAGTTCTTC,CASRAPGTPSHEQFF
TRBV12-3/TRBV12-4,TRBJ2-1,NA,NA,TGTGCCAGCAGTCTAACAGGGTGGCAGGGCTACAATGAGCAGTTCTTC,CASSLTGWQGYNEQFF
TRBV5-5,TRBJ1-1,many,NA,TGTGCCAGCAGCCAACTCATGAACACTGAAGCTTTCTTT,CASSQLMNTEAFF